These T cell receptor beta chains were read from a single sample in a study of T cell changes during pregnancy in multiple sclerosis. Libraries were prepared by immunoSEQ multiplex PCR; TCRdb keeps only in-frame clonotypes and omits some of them. The repertoire holds under 45,000 clones, with about 95% as singletons. The sample in question was peripheral blood, obtained in the second trimester of pregnancy. The source is a female donor with multiple sclerosis, enrolled in a pregnancy study. CDR3s include the opening cysteine and the closing phenylalanine or tryptophan. The D gene is left open where the match is weak. A row's size may be missing; if present it is once, few, many or a size class.

15 TRBD2 - TRBJ2-5 TRBV11-2 CASSSGTSGFGTQYF TGTGCCAGCAGCTCCGGGACTAGCGGTTTCGGGACCCAGTACTTC
11 - - TRBJ2-1 TRBV20-1 CSAKSHPEQFF TGCAGTGCAAAGAGTCATCCCGAGCAGTTCTTC
14 TRBD1 - TRBJ2-5 TRBV14 CASSQAGGAETQYF TGTGCCAGCAGCCAAGCAGGGGGCGCGGAGACCCAGTACTTC
14 - - TRBJ1-1 TRBV5-4 CASSSGGSRAEAFF TGTGCCAGCAGCTCTGGAGGGAGCCGGGCTGAAGCTTTCTTT
16 TRBD2 once TRBJ2-2 TRBV27 CASTLAGGTNTGELFF TGTGCCAGCACCCTAGCGGGAGGGACGAACACCGGGGAGCTGTTTTTT
14 - - TRBJ2-5 TRBV5-1 CASSLRSGVETQYF TGCGCCAGCAGCTTGAGGTCGGGGGTGGAGACCCAGTACTTC
16 - - TRBJ2-6 TRBV2 CASTTGSFAGANVLTF TGTGCCAGCACCACCGGGAGCTTCGCTGGGGCCAACGTCCTGACTTTC
11 - - TRBJ1-1 TRBV27 CASSLKGRAFF TGTGCCAGCAGTTTGAAGGGGAGGGCTTTCTTT
15 - - TRBJ2-1 TRBV7-3 CASSLGAAGIGEQFF TGTGCCAGCAGCTTAGGGGCGGCGGGAATCGGTGAGCAGTTCTTC
12 TRBD1 - TRBJ2-7 TRBV19 CASSATGYEQYF TGTGCCAGTAGCGCGACAGGGTACGAGCAGTACTTC
15 TRBD1 - TRBJ1-4 TRBV7-3 CASSLQGGPGEKLFF TGTGCCAGCAGCTTACAAGGGGGCCCTGGTGAAAAACTGTTTTTT
13 - - TRBJ1-5 TRBV5-6 CASSGGSNQPQHF TGTGCCAGCAGCGGAGGTAGCAATCAGCCCCAGCATTTT
14 - once TRBJ1-2 TRBV6-6 CASRPEQGPDGYTF TGTGCCAGCAGGCCCGAACAGGGCCCGGATGGCTACACCTTC
13 - - TRBJ1-2 TRBV7-9 CASSFETVYGYTF TGTGCCAGCAGCTTCGAAACGGTCTATGGCTACACCTTC
14 - - TRBJ1-2 TRBV2 CASSGIGAEYGYTF TGTGCCAGCAGTGGGATAGGGGCAGAGTATGGCTACACCTTC
16 TRBD2 - TRBJ2-7 TRBV30 CAWERVRTSGGYEQYF TGTGCCTGGGAAAGGGTTCGGACTAGCGGGGGATACGAGCAGTACTTC
14 - - TRBJ1-5 TRBV27 CASSFGGVAQPQHF TGTGCCAGCAGTTTTGGAGGGGTGGCTCAGCCCCAGCATTTT
13 - - TRBJ1-2 TRBV19 CASRIDKNYGYTF TGTGCCAGTAGAATAGACAAAAACTATGGCTACACCTTC
13 TRBD1 - TRBJ2-7 TRBV4-3 CASSLLQGNEQYF TGCGCCAGCAGCCTACTACAGGGGAACGAGCAGTACTTC
17 - - TRBJ1-3 TRBV15 CATSRRPGKRAGNTIYF TGTGCCACCAGCAGACGGCCGGGAAAACGAGCCGGAAACACCATATATTTT
19 - once TRBJ2-6 TRBV21-1 CASTRLSGGGGAGANVLTF TGTGCCAGCACCCGACTATCGGGGGGTGGCGGGGCGGGGGCCAACGTCCTGACTTTC
17 TRBD2 - TRBJ2-2 TRBV5-1 CASSSTSGTINTGELFF TGCGCCAGCAGCTCTACTAGCGGGACAATTAACACCGGGGAGCTGTTTTTT
15 TRBD1 - TRBJ1-5 TRBV7-9 CASSWGQTNNQPQHF TGTGCCAGCAGCTGGGGACAGACCAACAATCAGCCCCAGCATTTT
15 TRBD1 - TRBJ2-7 TRBV7-9 CASSPGGWGSYEQYF TGTGCCAGCAGCCCAGGGGGTTGGGGCTCCTACGAGCAGTACTTC
12 - - TRBJ2-7 TRBV30 CAWSQTNYEQYF TGTGCCTGGAGTCAAACAAACTACGAGCAGTACTTC
14 TRBD1 - TRBJ1-1 TRBV14 CASSLGGLDTEAFF TGTGCCAGCAGCCTAGGGGGCCTGGACACTGAAGCTTTCTTT
14 - - TRBJ1-1 TRBV5-4 CASSSRRGDTEAFF TGTGCCAGCAGCTCCCGGAGAGGCGACACTGAAGCTTTCTTT
16 TRBD1 - TRBJ2-1 TRBV27 CASSLRGGAAYNEQFF TGTGCCAGCAGTTTAAGAGGGGGCGCCGCCTACAATGAGCAGTTCTTC
14 - once TRBJ2-7 TRBV18 CASSPRAGPYEQYF TGTGCCAGCTCACCACGGGCGGGCCCTTACGAGCAGTACTTC
17 TRBD2 - TRBJ2-3 TRBV7-9 CASSLGRLAGPTDTQYF TGTGCCAGCAGCTTAGGCAGACTAGCCGGTCCCACAGATACGCAGTATTTT
13 - once TRBJ1-2 TRBV27 CASSFPRGYGYTF TGTGCCAGCAGTTTCCCCCGGGGTTATGGCTACACCTTC
14 - - TRBJ2-2 TRBV5-4 CASSFRGGTGELFF TGTGCCAGCAGCTTTAGAGGGGGCACCGGGGAGCTGTTTTTT